A selection of T cell receptor beta chains follows, all from one sample in a study of T cell responses to AZD1222 COVID-19 vaccine. Produced via immunoSEQ multiplex PCR; TCRdb's table is partial and in-frame only. The table records 100,000 to 120,000 clones, about 87% of them present only once. Sample: peripheral blood, taken on day 0 of AZD1222 vaccination. The source is an adult in good health. Each CDR3 is given with its conserved first and last residue. The D gene is left open where the match is weak. Only some rows state a clone size, as once, few, many or a class for expanded clones.

size: -; length: 14; D: -; J: TRBJ1-4; V: TRBV10-3; DNA: TGTGCCATCAGCACAAGCGCAACTAATGAAAAACTGTTTTTT; CDR3: CAISTSATNEKLFF
size: -; length: 16; D: TRBD1; J: TRBJ2-1; V: TRBV5-1; DNA: TGCGCCAGCAGCGTCCAGGAACAGGGGTCCTCGAATGAGCAGTTCTTC; CDR3: CASSVQEQGSSNEQFF
size: -; length: 12; D: -; J: TRBJ1-2; V: TRBV12-3/TRBV12-4; DNA: TGTGCCAGCAGTTCCTCGATTTATGGCTACACCTTC; CDR3: CASSSSIYGYTF
size: -; length: 17; D: -; J: TRBJ1-5; V: TRBV6-1; DNA: TGTGCCAGCAGTGAAGTAGGGCGAGGGACGAGCAATCAGCCCCAGCATTTT; CDR3: CASSEVGRGTSNQPQHF
size: -; length: 17; D: TRBD2; J: TRBJ2-1; V: TRBV19; DNA: TGTGCCAGCAGAAGCGAGGTTCGCGGGAGGATCTACAATGAGCAGTTCTTC; CDR3: CASRSEVRGRIYNEQFF
size: once; length: 13; D: -; J: TRBJ1-3; V: TRBV18; DNA: TGTGCCAGCTCACCACCGTACGGAAACACCATATATTTT; CDR3: CASSPPYGNTIYF
size: once; length: 15; D: -; J: TRBJ1-1; V: TRBV6-5; DNA: TGTGCCAGCAGTTACTCGAAGGGGGGTAACACTGAAGCTTTCTTT; CDR3: CASSYSKGGNTEAFF
size: -; length: 13; D: -; J: TRBJ1-5; V: TRBV7-2; DNA: TGTGCCAGCAGCCCCCTCCTGGACGGGCCCCAGCATTTT; CDR3: CASSPLLDGPQHF
size: -; length: 16; D: -; J: TRBJ1-1; V: TRBV12-5; DNA: TGTGCTAGTGGTTCTAGACCGACCGGGGGAAACACTGAAGCTTTCTTT; CDR3: CASGSRPTGGNTEAFF
size: -; length: 16; D: -; J: TRBJ1-3; V: TRBV14; DNA: TGTGCCAGCAGCCAAGACAACCTTCCGACAAGAAACACCATATATTTT; CDR3: CASSQDNLPTRNTIYF
size: once; length: 11; D: -; J: TRBJ2-7; V: TRBV6-1; DNA: TGTGCCAGCAGTGAAATCTACGAGCAGTACTTC; CDR3: CASSEIYEQYF
size: -; length: 15; D: -; J: TRBJ2-4; V: TRBV5-1; DNA: TGCGCCAGCAGCCGGGTGGGGGGAGCCAAAAACATTCAGTACTTC; CDR3: CASSRVGGAKNIQYF
size: few; length: 15; D: TRBD1; J: TRBJ1-6; V: TRBV5-6; DNA: TGTGCCAGCAGCTCTCCGGGACAGGGTTTCCAACCCCTCCACTTT; CDR3: CASSSPGQGFQPLHF
size: -; length: 14; D: -; J: TRBJ2-7; V: TRBV27; DNA: TGTGCCAGCACGAGACTTGGGCCTTCCTACGAGCAGTACTTC; CDR3: CASTRLGPSYEQYF
size: -; length: 15; D: TRBD1; J: TRBJ1-2; V: TRBV5-1; DNA: TGCGCCAGCGGGGACAGGGGGCTCCCCGACTATGGCTACACCTTC; CDR3: CASGDRGLPDYGYTF
size: -; length: 15; D: -; J: TRBJ1-2; V: TRBV4-1; DNA: TGCGCCAGCAGCCAAGAAGGGGCATTAGGCTATGGCTACACCTTC; CDR3: CASSQEGALGYGYTF
size: -; length: 14; D: -; J: TRBJ1-2; V: TRBV5-1; DNA: TGCGCCAGCAGCTTGGTTGACAGATACTATGGCTACACCTTC; CDR3: CASSLVDRYYGYTF
size: -; length: 13; D: -; J: TRBJ2-7; V: TRBV5-1; DNA: TGCGCCAGCAGCACAGACCTTCCATTACCGGAGTACTTC; CDR3: CASSTDLPLPEYF
size: -; length: 15; D: TRBD1; J: TRBJ2-5; V: TRBV27; DNA: TGTGCCAGCAGCTCTTGGACAGGGGTTAGGGAGACCCAGTACTTC; CDR3: CASSSWTGVRETQYF
size: -; length: 15; D: -; J: TRBJ2-2; V: TRBV27; DNA: TGTGCCAGCAAGGTTGTTAGCGGAAGAACCGGGGAGCTGTTTTTT; CDR3: CASKVVSGRTGELFF
size: -; length: 16; D: TRBD2; J: TRBJ2-7; V: TRBV3-1/TRBV3-2; DNA: TGTGCCAGCAGCCAAGATCTAGCGGGGGACCGCTACGAGCAGTACTTC; CDR3: CASSQDLAGDRYEQYF
size: -; length: 14; D: -; J: TRBJ1-1; V: TRBV25-1; DNA: TGTGCCAGCAGTGTCAGTGGCAGGAACACTGAAGCTTTCTTT; CDR3: CASSVSGRNTEAFF
size: -; length: 13; D: -; J: TRBJ2-7; V: TRBV7-9; DNA: TGTGCCAGCAGCTTAGCGGACTCCTACGAGCAGTACTTC; CDR3: CASSLADSYEQYF
size: -; length: 15; D: TRBD1; J: TRBJ2-2; V: TRBV10-1; DNA: TGCGCCAGCAGTGAGTCGGGACAGGGCTCCGGGGAGCTGTTTTTT; CDR3: CASSESGQGSGELFF
size: -; length: 11; D: TRBD2; J: TRBJ2-3; V: TRBV20-1; DNA: TGCAGTCCACGGGGAGGGGATACGCAGTATTTT; CDR3: CSPRGGDTQYF
size: -; length: 16; D: TRBD1; J: TRBJ2-3; V: TRBV5-8; DNA: TGTGCCAGCAGCCTCAGAGGGGGCCGGAACACAGATACGCAGTATTTT; CDR3: CASSLRGGRNTDTQYF
size: once; length: 13; D: -; J: TRBJ1-3; V: TRBV10-2; DNA: TGCGCCAGCAGTGAGGGGGCTGGAAACACCATATATTTT; CDR3: CASSEGAGNTIYF
size: -; length: 15; D: TRBD2; J: TRBJ2-1; V: TRBV9; DNA: TGTGCCAGCAGCGTAGAAGCGGGGTCGGACAATGAGCAGTTCTTC; CDR3: CASSVEAGSDNEQFF
size: -; length: 14; D: TRBD1; J: TRBJ2-7; V: TRBV5-1; DNA: TGCGCCAGCAGCTTAGGACAGGGGGTTAGCGAGCAGTACTTC; CDR3: CASSLGQGVSEQYF
size: -; length: 17; D: TRBD1; J: TRBJ1-5; V: TRBV3-1/TRBV3-2; DNA: TGTGCCAGCAGCCAAGGAAGACAGGGGTCCCAGAATCAGCCCCAGCATTTT; CDR3: CASSQGRQGSQNQPQHF
size: -; length: 14; D: TRBD1; J: TRBJ1-1; V: TRBV19; DNA: TGTGCCAGTAGTATAGATGGGACAGGGGCGTCAGCTTTCTTT; CDR3: CASSIDGTGASAFF
size: -; length: 11; D: -; J: TRBJ1-5; V: TRBV5-8; DNA: TGTGCCAGCAGCTTGGCCCAGCCCCAGCATTTT; CDR3: CASSLAQPQHF
size: -; length: 19; D: -; J: TRBJ1-2; V: TRBV5-6; DNA: TGTGCCAGCAGCGCGCGGGACTCCCGGCGTTTTTCCCCTAACTATGGCTACACCTTC; CDR3: CASSARDSRRFSPNYGYTF
size: -; length: 14; D: -; J: TRBJ2-7; V: TRBV7-9; DNA: TGTGCCAGCAGCTTCCCCGACTCTTCCTACGAGCAGTACTTC; CDR3: CASSFPDSSYEQYF
size: few; length: 11; D: -; J: TRBJ1-3; V: TRBV3-1/TRBV3-2; DNA: TGTGCCAGCAGCTGGGGAAACACCATATATTTT; CDR3: CASSWGNTIYF
size: -; length: 17; D: -; J: TRBJ2-1; V: TRBV5-1; DNA: TGCGCCAGCAGCTTGCGTGGGCGGGGCATCTCCTACGATGAGCAGTTCTTC; CDR3: CASSLRGRGISYDEQFF
size: -; length: 17; D: -; J: TRBJ2-2; V: TRBV24-1; DNA: TGTGCCACCAGTGCCCCGTCCGGGACTGCGAACACCGGGGAGCTGTTTTTT; CDR3: CATSAPSGTANTGELFF
size: -; length: 13; D: -; J: TRBJ2-5; V: TRBV5-1; DNA: TGCGCCAGCAGCTTCGAGGGGTTGGAGACCCAGTACTTC; CDR3: CASSFEGLETQYF
size: -; length: 16; D: TRBD1; J: TRBJ1-2; V: TRBV7-6; DNA: TGTGCCAGCAGCTCCGAGGTGACAGGGGCTAACTATGGCTACACCTTC; CDR3: CASSSEVTGANYGYTF
size: -; length: 15; D: -; J: TRBJ1-6; V: TRBV4-1; DNA: TGCGCCAGCAGCCCCTGGGGGCGAGGGAATTCACCCCTCCACTTT; CDR3: CASSPWGRGNSPLHF
size: once; length: 14; D: -; J: TRBJ1-1; V: TRBV3-1/TRBV3-2; DNA: TGTGCCAGCAGCCATCACAGAGAGAACACTGAAGCTTTCTTT; CDR3: CASSHHRENTEAFF
size: -; length: 13; D: -; J: TRBJ1-4; V: TRBV25-1; DNA: TGTGCCAGCAGTGAATTGGTGCATGAAAAACTGTTTTTT; CDR3: CASSELVHEKLFF
size: -; length: 14; D: -; J: TRBJ2-7; V: TRBV6-5; DNA: TGTGCCATCAATAAATACAGGGATAACGACGAGCAGTACTTC; CDR3: CAINKYRDNDEQYF
size: few; length: 16; D: -; J: TRBJ1-5; V: TRBV15; DNA: TGTGCCACCAGCAGAGATCGGGACGGGAAGCGTCAGCCCCAGCATTTT; CDR3: CATSRDRDGKRQPQHF
size: -; length: 14; D: -; J: TRBJ1-1; V: TRBV11-1; DNA: TGTGCCAGCAGCCCGCGAACAGGGTACACTGAAGCTTTCTTT; CDR3: CASSPRTGYTEAFF
size: -; length: 15; D: TRBD1; J: TRBJ2-2; V: TRBV11-3; DNA: TGTGCCAGCAGCCGGGGACAGGGTTCCACCGGGGAGCTGTTTTTT; CDR3: CASSRGQGSTGELFF
size: -; length: 12; D: TRBD1; J: TRBJ1-1; V: TRBV6-5; DNA: TGTGCCAGCGATTTAGGACAGGGCAGAGCTTTCTTT; CDR3: CASDLGQGRAFF
size: -; length: 12; D: -; J: TRBJ1-1; V: TRBV5-4; DNA: TGTGCCAGCAGCCCAGAGAACACTGAAGCTTTCTTT; CDR3: CASSPENTEAFF
size: -; length: 14; D: -; J: TRBJ2-1; V: TRBV30; DNA: TGTGCCTGGGGGTGGGCCCCGACCTACAATGAGCAGTTCTTC; CDR3: CAWGWAPTYNEQFF